A selection of T cell receptor beta chains follows, all from one sample in a study of CD8+ T cells in alopecia areata. Profiled with immunoSEQ multiplex PCR; TCRdb holds only in-frame clones, not every one. This table has 150,000 or so clones, 75% to 90% appearing once. This sample comprised CD8+ T cells sorted from blood, obtained at week 0. All receptors come from a human donor with alopecia areata. The CDR3 runs from the conserved cysteine through the conserved F or W. The D gene is left open where the match is weak. A row's size may be missing; if present it is once, few, many or a size class.

>NA|TRBJ2-1|TRBV29-1|NA
CSAEGLAVYNEQFF
TGCAGCGCCGAGGGACTTGCTGTCTACAATGAGCAGTTCTTC
>NA|TRBJ2-7|TRBV6-6|NA
CASSYFQATYEQYF
TGTGCCAGCAGTTACTTTCAGGCAACCTACGAGCAGTACTTC
>TRBD2|TRBJ2-1|TRBV9|NA
CASSVARTSGNSLNEQFF
TGTGCCAGCAGCGTAGCCCGAACTAGCGGGAATTCCCTTAATGAGCAGTTCTTC
>NA|TRBJ2-3|TRBV11-2|NA
CASSFPFSGGNTDTQYF
TGTGCCAGCAGCTTCCCTTTTAGCGGAGGGAACACAGATACGCAGTATTTT
>NA|TRBJ2-3|TRBV5-1|once
CASSLGLGELGTDTQYF
TGCGCCAGCAGCTTGGGTCTGGGCGAACTGGGCACAGATACGCAGTATTTT
>NA|TRBJ2-7|TRBV10-3|NA
CAICGTHLPEPYEQYF
TGTGCCATCTGCGGGACACATCTTCCGGAACCCTACGAGCAGTACTTC
>TRBD1|TRBJ2-7|TRBV4-1|once
CASSRGTGSYEQYF
TGCGCCAGCAGCCGCGGGACAGGCTCCTACGAGCAGTACTTC
>NA|TRBJ2-5|TRBV27|NA
CASSLTVNQETQYF
TGTGCCAGCAGTTTAACCGTAAACCAAGAGACCCAGTACTTC
>NA|TRBJ2-3|TRBV2|NA
CASRGGRDTQYF
TGTGCCTCACGCGGGGGCAGAGATACGCAGTATTTT
>TRBD1|TRBJ2-7|TRBV29-1|NA
CSVEEAGQGYDEQYF
TGCAGCGTTGAAGAAGCGGGACAGGGGTACGACGAGCAGTACTTC
>NA|TRBJ1-2|TRBV11-2|NA
CASSLDPSDNYGYTF
TGTGCCAGCAGCTTAGACCCCAGCGACAACTATGGCTACACCTTC
>NA|TRBJ2-7|TRBV6-6|NA
CASSQRAFYEQYF
TGTGCCAGCTCCCAGCGGGCTTTCTACGAGCAGTACTTC
>NA|TRBJ2-2|TRBV21-1|NA
CASSNHPGLDTGELFF
TGTGCCAGCAGCAATCACCCGGGGCTGGACACCGGGGAGCTGTTTTTT
>NA|TRBJ1-2|TRBV30|once
CAWSGGGTYGYTF
TGTGCCTGGAGTGGTGGAGGGACCTATGGCTACACCTTC
>NA|TRBJ2-1|TRBV15|NA
CATSESSYNEQFF
TGTGCCACCTCAGAAAGCTCCTACAATGAGCAGTTCTTC
>NA|TRBJ1-1|TRBV2|NA
CASNWVRDTLKNTEAFF
TGTGCCAGCAATTGGGTCCGGGACACCCTGAAGAACACTGAAGCTTTCTTT
>NA|TRBJ2-7|TRBV29-1|NA
CSVERGYEQYF
TGCAGCGTTGAAAGGGGGTACGAGCAGTACTTC
>NA|TRBJ2-7|TRBV11-2|NA
CASSFPSVPYEQYF
TGTGCCAGCAGCTTTCCTAGCGTACCCTACGAGCAGTACTTC
>NA|TRBJ2-7|TRBV7-6|few
CASSLGRSPSYEQYF
TGTGCCAGCAGCTTAGGGCGTAGTCCGTCCTACGAGCAGTACTTC
>NA|TRBJ2-1|TRBV19|NA
CASSPSLRPYNEQFF
TGTGCCAGTAGTCCGTCGCTGAGACCTTACAATGAGCAGTTCTTC
>TRBD2|TRBJ2-1|TRBV23-1|NA
CASSHYTGTTHNEQFF
TGCGCCAGCAGTCATTACACCGGGACTACCCACAATGAGCAGTTCTTC
>TRBD1|TRBJ1-2|TRBV13|NA
CASSTNRGRITYGYTF
TGTGCCAGCAGCACCAACAGGGGACGGATTACGTATGGCTACACCTTC
>TRBD2|TRBJ2-2|TRBV13|NA
CASSYRGGTTGELFF
TGTGCCAGCAGCTACCGCGGGGGAACAACCGGGGAGCTGTTTTTT
>TRBD1|TRBJ2-3|TRBV19|NA
CASSTRQGADTQYF
TGTGCCAGTAGTACTCGACAGGGGGCAGATACGCAGTATTTT
>TRBD1|TRBJ2-7|TRBV2|NA
CASSEGQGRTALSYEQYF
TGTGCCAGCAGTGAGGGACAGGGTAGAACAGCTCTCTCCTACGAGCAGTACTTC
>TRBD1|TRBJ1-1|TRBV7-3|NA
CASSLGTGANTEAFF
TGTGCCAGCAGCTTGGGGACAGGGGCGAACACTGAAGCTTTCTTT
>NA|TRBJ2-3|TRBV9|NA
CASSASSAGTDTQYF
TGTGCCAGCAGCGCCTCCTCCGCTGGCACAGATACGCAGTATTTT
>NA|TRBJ2-7|TRBV19|NA
CASSISGTPYEQYF
TGTGCCAGTAGTATATCCGGGACTCCCTACGAGCAGTACTTC
>NA|TRBJ1-1|TRBV5-4|NA
CASSTGPGNTEAFF
TGTGCCAGCAGCACCGGACCGGGGAACACTGAAGCTTTCTTT
>NA|TRBJ2-1|TRBV29-1|NA
CSVERWYDGVGSDEQFF
TGCAGCGTTGAGAGGTGGTACGACGGGGTAGGTAGCGATGAGCAGTTCTTC
>NA|TRBJ2-2|TRBV7-9|NA
CASSLAGNTGELFF
TGTGCCAGCAGCTTAGCGGGAAACACCGGGGAGCTGTTTTTT
>TRBD1|TRBJ2-1|TRBV27|NA
CASSPSTGPGNEQFF
TGTGCCAGCAGTCCATCGACAGGGCCGGGCAATGAGCAGTTCTTC
>NA|TRBJ1-1|TRBV7-3|NA
CASSLDGGGDTEAFF
TGTGCCAGCAGCTTAGATGGGGGAGGGGACACTGAAGCTTTCTTT
>NA|TRBJ2-2|TRBV27|NA
CASSLWQAATGELFF
TGTGCCAGCAGTTTATGGCAGGCGGCGACTGGGGAGCTGTTTTTT
>TRBD2|TRBJ2-7|TRBV6-6|NA
CASSSVGGGSSYEQYF
TGTGCCAGCAGTTCCGTCGGGGGGGGGAGCTCCTACGAGCAGTACTTC
>TRBD2|TRBJ2-1|TRBV5-4|NA
CASSFLADYNEQFF
TGTGCCAGCAGCTTCCTAGCGGATTACAATGAGCAGTTCTTC
>NA|TRBJ2-3|TRBV10-3|NA
CAISQRDTQYF
TGTGCCATCAGTCAGCGAGATACGCAGTATTTT
>NA|TRBJ2-1|TRBV7-9|few
CASSRIYNEQFF
TGTGCCAGCAGCCGGATTTACAATGAGCAGTTCTTC
>TRBD2|TRBJ2-7|TRBV30|NA
CAWSAGLATNEQYF
TGTGCCTGGAGTGCGGGACTAGCGACGAACGAGCAGTACTTC
>NA|TRBJ2-1|TRBV27|NA
CASSLVVVGLRNEQFF
TGTGCCAGCAGTTTAGTCGTGGTAGGGTTGAGGAATGAGCAGTTCTTC
>TRBD1|TRBJ1-2|TRBV19|NA
CASRTGFVGYTF
TGTGCCAGTAGGACAGGGTTCGTTGGCTACACCTTC
>NA|TRBJ1-5|TRBV19|NA
CTSTSAGYQPQHF
TGTACCAGTACTAGTGCTGGTTATCAGCCCCAGCATTTT
>NA|TRBJ1-5|TRBV6-1|once
CASSTFPNQPQHF
TGTGCCAGCAGTACGTTCCCGAATCAGCCCCAGCATTTT
>NA|TRBJ1-1|TRBV5-4|NA
CASTDPRRPTEAFF
TGTGCCAGCACCGACCCAAGGAGGCCCACTGAAGCTTTCTTT
>TRBD2|TRBJ2-7|TRBV5-1|NA
CASSLGLAATYEQYF
TGCGCCAGCAGCTTGGGACTAGCGGCGACCTACGAGCAGTACTTC
>TRBD1|TRBJ2-1|TRBV6-1|NA
CASRRQGSSYNEQFF
TGTGCCAGCAGAAGACAGGGGAGCTCCTACAATGAGCAGTTCTTC
>TRBD1|TRBJ1-1|TRBV27|NA
CASKDGTKRTGEAFF
TGTGCCAGCAAAGACGGAACTAAGAGGACAGGGGAAGCTTTCTTT
>NA|TRBJ2-7|TRBV5-1|NA
CASSAGTEQYF
TGCGCCAGCAGCGCGGGGACAGAGCAGTACTTC
>NA|TRBJ1-1|TRBV4-1|NA
CASSHPVNTEAFF
TGCGCCAGCAGCCACCCCGTGAACACTGAAGCTTTCTTT
>TRBD2|TRBJ2-1|TRBV19|NA
CASSTTSGSFYEQFF
TGTGCCAGTAGTACGACTAGCGGGAGTTTCTATGAGCAGTTCTTC
>TRBD2|TRBJ2-7|TRBV29-1|NA
CSVVRSGELNYEQYF
TGCAGCGTTGTGCGTAGCGGGGAACTCAACTACGAGCAGTACTTC
>NA|TRBJ2-7|TRBV15|NA
CASGWSYEQYF
TGTGCCAGCGGTTGGTCCTACGAGCAGTACTTC
>NA|TRBJ1-1|TRBV6-5|NA
CASSYQGGGNEAFF
TGTGCCAGCAGTTACCAAGGAGGGGGGAATGAAGCTTTCTTT
>TRBD2|TRBJ2-3|TRBV7-8|NA
CASSWKLAGGTDTQYF
TGTGCCAGCAGCTGGAAACTAGCGGGGGGCACAGATACGCAGTATTTT
>NA|TRBJ2-6|TRBV7-8|NA
CASSLTQGGFGGANVLTF
TGTGCCAGCAGCTTAACCCAGGGGGGATTTGGAGGGGCCAACGTCCTGACTTTC
>TRBD2|TRBJ2-7|TRBV10-3|NA
CAIRGTSGEQYF
TGTGCCATCAGGGGGACTAGCGGCGAGCAGTACTTC
>NA|TRBJ2-5|TRBV7-9|NA
CASSYDLKQETQYF
TGTGCCAGCAGCTACGACCTGAAACAAGAGACCCAGTACTTC
>NA|TRBJ2-1|TRBV27|once
CASSFTTGGSYNEQFF
TGTGCCAGCAGTTTTACGACGGGCGGCTCCTACAATGAGCAGTTCTTC